The rows below give T cell receptor beta chains drawn from one sample of a study of type 1 and type 2 diabetes patients. Via MiXCR, TCRdb re-called the multiplex PCR reads, giving one row per CDR3 protein. This sample has 250,000 or so distinct CDR3 sequences, with around 50% found just once. Sequenced material: peripheral blood mononuclear cells (PBMCs). The source is a man aged 18-30 years with type 2 diabetes. CDR3s include the opening cysteine and the closing phenylalanine or tryptophan. D genes are given only for firm matches. Only part of the rows carry a size: once, few, many, or a class if the clone is expanded.

d_call j_call v_call clone_size cdr3_nt cdr3_aa
TRBD1 TRBJ1-2 TRBV7-4 once TGTGCCAGCAGCTTGGACCTTGACAGGGCGTACACCTTC CASSLDLDRAYTF
TRBD1 TRBJ2-1 TRBV4-1 few TGCGCCAGCAGCCGGGGGACAGGGTACCTAAATGAGCAGTTCTTC CASSRGTGYLNEQFF
. TRBJ2-3 TRBV27 few TGTGCCAGCAGTTCCTTCACAGATACGCAGTATTTT CASSSFTDTQYF
TRBD2 TRBJ2-1 TRBV6-4 once TGTGCCAGCAGTGAAACTAGCGCAAGCTACAATGAGCAGTTCTTC CASSETSASYNEQFF
. TRBJ2-1 TRBV2 . TGTGCCAGCAGTGGGCCCGATTACAATGAGCAGTTCTTC CASSGPDYNEQFF
. TRBJ2-7 TRBV18 . TGTGCCAGCTCACCGACGGACTCCTACGAGCAGTACTTC CASSPTDSYEQYF
. TRBJ1-1 TRBV11-2 . TGTGCCAGCAGCGGGACAATGAAATTGAACACTGAAGCTTTCTTT CASSGTMKLNTEAFF
TRBD1 TRBJ1-1 TRBV19 . TGTGCCAGTAGTTCACACCTCCGGGACAGGAACACTGAAGCTTTCTTT CASSSHLRDRNTEAFF
TRBD2 TRBJ2-5 TRBV20-1 few TGCAGTGCCCATTCGGGGACTAGCGGGTACCAAGAGACCCAGTACTTC CSAHSGTSGYQETQYF
. TRBJ1-1 TRBV6-1 . TGTGCCAGCAGTGTTACCGGCTACACTGAAGCTTTCTTT CASSVTGYTEAFF
. TRBJ2-5 TRBV28 . TGTGCCAGCAGTTTGATGGAGACCCAGTACTTC CASSLMETQYF
. TRBJ2-3 TRBV10-3 many TGTGCCATCAGTGAGTCGCCAGGGGGCACAGATACGCAGTATTTT CAISESPGGTDTQYF
TRBD2 TRBJ2-7 TRBV2 . TGTGCCAGCAGTCCCGGGAGGGGATCCGAGCAGTACTTC CASSPGRGSEQYF
. TRBJ1-4 TRBV19 . TGTGCCAGTAGTATGGTTGACGAGCTGATTTTT CASSMVDELIF
. TRBJ2-5 TRBV30 . TGTGCCTGGGACCTGTCCGGCGAACAAGAGACCCAGTACTTC CAWDLSGEQETQYF
. TRBJ1-5 TRBV5-1 . TGCGCCAGCAGCTTGGGACAGAATCAGCCCCAGCATTTT CASSLGQNQPQHF
TRBD1 TRBJ1-2 TRBV5-5 . TGTGCCAGCAGTTCAACACAGGGGGTCTATGGCTACACCTTC CASSSTQGVYGYTF
. TRBJ1-2 TRBV5-1 . TGCGCCAGCACCTATGGGGAGCACTATGGCTACACCTTC CASTYGEHYGYTF
TRBD1 TRBJ2-5 TRBV15 few TGTGCCACCAGCACGGGACAGGGTGAAGAGACCCAGTACTTC CATSTGQGEETQYF
. TRBJ2-7 TRBV11-2 few TGTGCCAGCAGCTCGGGGGTCGGTCGAGTACGGGACGAGCAGTACTTC CASSSGVGRVRDEQYF
. TRBJ2-7 TRBV30 . TGTGCCTGGAGTGCCTCGTTCCCCCAGTACTTC CAWSASFPQYF
. TRBJ2-1 TRBV2 . TGTGCCGGCAGTGTAGACAGCAGCTCCTACAATGAGCAGTTCTTC CAGSVDSSSYNEQFF
. TRBJ1-1 TRBV6-4 . TGTGCCAGCAGGAGAGGGGGTGAGAGCACTGAAGCTTTCTTT CASRRGGESTEAFF
TRBD1 TRBJ1-1 TRBV30 . TGTGCCTGGGGACAGGGGACAACTGAAGCTTTCTTT CAWGQGTTEAFF
. TRBJ1-5 TRBV12-3/TRBV12-4 . TGTGCCAGCAGTTTCGACGTGGGGGGTTATAGCAATCAGCCCCAGCATTTT CASSFDVGGYSNQPQHF
TRBD1 TRBJ2-1 TRBV7-9 few TGTGCCAGCAGCCTTACCTCGATGGGGCAGGGGGCAGGTAATGAGCAGTTCTTC CASSLTSMGQGAGNEQFF
. TRBJ1-1 TRBV7-3 . TGTGCCAGCAGCCAGGGGCAGGGAGCCTTCTTT CASSQGQGAFF
. TRBJ1-4 TRBV25-1 . TGTACCAGCAGCGTAGAGGGGGGTGATAATGAAAAACTGTTTTTT CTSSVEGGDNEKLFF
. TRBJ1-5 TRBV15 . TGTGCCACCAGCGGCGGGAGACCGAATCAGCCCCAGCATTTT CATSGGRPNQPQHF
. TRBJ1-2 TRBV6-5 . TGTGCCAGCACCCCGTTGGGCGGCTGTGGCTACACCTTC CASTPLGGCGYTF
TRBD2 TRBJ2-7 TRBV20-1 once TGCAGTGCCAGAGACAGGGACCAGCGGGAGGGCCAGGGTTACGAGCAGTACTTC CSARDRDQREGQGYEQYF
. TRBJ2-2 TRBV4-3 . TGCGCCAGCAGCCAGGACCGGGCGGCACGGGACACCGGGGAGCTGTTTTTT CASSQDRAARDTGELFF
TRBD2 TRBJ2-2 TRBV12-3/TRBV12-4 . TGTGCCAGCTATGGCGGGAGGGTGGGGGCCGGGGAGCTGTTTTTT CASYGGRVGAGELFF
. TRBJ2-1 TRBV6-5 . TGTGCCAGCAGAAAAACAGGGCGAGATCCCTACAATGAGCAGTTCTTC CASRKTGRDPYNEQFF
. TRBJ1-1 TRBV7-6 few TGTGCTAGCAGCCGGACACTGAACACTGAAGCTTTCTTT CASSRTLNTEAFF
TRBD2 TRBJ2-3 TRBV6-5 . TGTGCCAGCACCCCGGGAGGGTGGGGTACGCAGTATTTT CASTPGGWGTQYF
. TRBJ1-1 TRBV25-1 many TGTGCCAGCAGTGAGGGCTTTCCGATTTCGACAGGAGCTTTCTTT CASSEGFPISTGAFF
. TRBJ2-5 TRBV7-6 . TGTGCCAGCAGCTTAATGGTTATGGGGACCCAGTACTTC CASSLMVMGTQYF
TRBD1 TRBJ2-7 TRBV12-3/TRBV12-4 . TGTGCCAGCAGTGACCGACAGGGGAAAGGGTACGAGCAGTACTTC CASSDRQGKGYEQYF
. TRBJ2-5 TRBV20-1 . TGCAGTGCTAGAGATCGATGGGGAAGGAATCAAGAGACCCAGTGCTTC CSARDRWGRNQETQCF